Listed here is a single TCR beta chain. Its antigen is undetermined. Between the trimmed V and J ends, which lost 2 bases and 1 base, there was a span of 9 bases. The CDR3 consists of 14 residues. CDR1 and CDR2 from the germline V gene are LNHNV and YYDKDF (reference sequence). These data belong to a study of CD8+CD57+ T cells in acquired aplastic anemia. As for the study in general: Sorted cells (CD4+ and CD8+) yielded DNA amounts that averaged around 3.5 ug. As sequenced from healthy donors, CD4+ cells averaged about 10.8 million reads.

General study points: The study found no significant CD8+ Simpson's diversity difference between patients and controls. Found in both controls and patients were twenty-nine CD8+ CDR3 sequences.

Profiles of TCR beta VDJ and CDR3 were generated from a genomic DNA template. A single record per CDR3 protein comes from TCRdb applying MiXCR to the reads. The sample gives over 150,000 distinct CDR3 sequences, 54% of which show up once; approximately 16% is in the top ten. Sample: sorted CD4+, CD8+, or CD8+CD57+ T cells (not recorded which) from PBMCs. The TCR was taken from a human donor in good health, serving as a control. The chain recombines TRBV15 with TRBJ2-7; D perhaps matches TRBD1 (6 bases). The CDR3, as DNA: TGTGCCACCAGCAGATCCGGACAGTCCTACGAGCAGTACTTC. This sequence encodes CATSRSGQSYEQYF.